This TCR beta chain was sequenced in a study of cytomegalovirus exposure and HLA in healthy donors. General study results and limits: The classifier, whose performance was assessed in both the original and validation cohorts, reportedly diagnosed cytomegalovirus status with high specificity and sensitivity.

This clone was seen once. Its cognate antigen is unknown. Measured with immunoSEQ multiplex PCR; TCRdb has only the in-frame clones, and not every one. The repertoire holds some 180,000 clones, with about nine tenths as singletons. This TCR was recovered from a man aged 25-45 years in good health and CMV-seropositive. The specimen was PBMCs.

CDR3 in amino acids: CASSPRVDGYTF. CDR3 nucleotides: TGTGCCAGCAGTCCCCGGGTGGATGGCTACACCTTC. V and J are TRBV28 and TRBJ1-2; no definite D call. From germline, CDR1 is MDHEN and CDR2 SYDVKM. The CDR3 spans 12 residues. Trimming removed 5 bases from V and 6 bases from J, with 10 bases in between.